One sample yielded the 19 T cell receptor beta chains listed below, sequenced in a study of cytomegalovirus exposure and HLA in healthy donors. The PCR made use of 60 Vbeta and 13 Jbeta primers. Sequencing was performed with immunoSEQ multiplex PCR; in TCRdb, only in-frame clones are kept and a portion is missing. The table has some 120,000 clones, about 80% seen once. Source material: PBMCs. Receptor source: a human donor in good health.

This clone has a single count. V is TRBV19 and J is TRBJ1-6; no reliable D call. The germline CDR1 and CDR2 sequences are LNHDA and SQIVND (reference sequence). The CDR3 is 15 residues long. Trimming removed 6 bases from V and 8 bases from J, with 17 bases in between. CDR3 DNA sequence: TGTGCCAGTAGCCCCGGGTTCGAGGTGGATTCACCCCTCCACTTT. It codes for CASSPGFEVDSPLHF.

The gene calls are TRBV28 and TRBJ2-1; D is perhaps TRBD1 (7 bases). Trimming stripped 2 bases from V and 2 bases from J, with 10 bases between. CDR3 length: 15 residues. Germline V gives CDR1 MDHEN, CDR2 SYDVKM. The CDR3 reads CASSLQGGTYNEQFF. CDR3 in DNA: TGTGCCAGCAGTTTACAGGGGGGAACCTACAATGAGCAGTTCTTC.

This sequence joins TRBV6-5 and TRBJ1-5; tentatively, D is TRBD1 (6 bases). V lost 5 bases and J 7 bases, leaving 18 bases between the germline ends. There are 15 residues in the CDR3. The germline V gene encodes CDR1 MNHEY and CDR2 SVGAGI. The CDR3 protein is CASSTTGPWGQPQHF. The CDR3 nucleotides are TGTGCCAGCAGTACGACAGGCCCATGGGGGCAGCCCCAGCATTTT.

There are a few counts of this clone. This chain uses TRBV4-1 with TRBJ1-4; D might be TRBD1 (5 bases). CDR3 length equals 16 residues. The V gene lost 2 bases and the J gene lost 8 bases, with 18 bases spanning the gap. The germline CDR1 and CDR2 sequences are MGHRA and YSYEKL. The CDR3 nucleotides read TGCGCCAGCAGCCAACCCTCGGGGGTAACGTTCGAAAAACTGTTTTTT. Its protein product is CASSQPSGVTFEKLFF.

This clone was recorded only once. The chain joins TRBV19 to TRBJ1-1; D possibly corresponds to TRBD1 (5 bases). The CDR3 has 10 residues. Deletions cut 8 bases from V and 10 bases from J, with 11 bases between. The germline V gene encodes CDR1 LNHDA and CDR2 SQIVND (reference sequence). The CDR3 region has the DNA TGTGCCAGTGGGGGACTTCCAGCTTTCTTT. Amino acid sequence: CASGGLPAFF.

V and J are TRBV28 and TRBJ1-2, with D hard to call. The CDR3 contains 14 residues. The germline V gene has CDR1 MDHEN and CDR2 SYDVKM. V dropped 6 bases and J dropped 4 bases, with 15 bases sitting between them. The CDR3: CASRVVGRVYGYTF. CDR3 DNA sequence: TGTGCCAGCAGAGTTGTCGGTAGAGTCTATGGCTACACCTTC.

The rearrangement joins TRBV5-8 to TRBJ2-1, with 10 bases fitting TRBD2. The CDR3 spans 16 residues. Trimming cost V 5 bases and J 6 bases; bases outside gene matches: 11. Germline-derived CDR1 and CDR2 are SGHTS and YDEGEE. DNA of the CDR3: TGTGCCAGCAGTCTTTCAGCGGGGGGGCACTTCAATGAGCAGTTCTTC. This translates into CASSLSAGGHFNEQFF.

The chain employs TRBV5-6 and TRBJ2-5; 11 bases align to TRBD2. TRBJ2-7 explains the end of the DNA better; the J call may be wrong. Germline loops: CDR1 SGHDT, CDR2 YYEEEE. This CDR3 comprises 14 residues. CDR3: CASSPSGGPYEQYF. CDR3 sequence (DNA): TGTGCCAGCAGCCCTAGCGGGGGGCCCTACGAGCAGTACTTC.

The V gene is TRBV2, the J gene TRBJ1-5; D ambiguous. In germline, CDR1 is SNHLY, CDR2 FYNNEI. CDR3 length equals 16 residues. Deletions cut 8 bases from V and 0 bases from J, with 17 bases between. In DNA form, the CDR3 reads TGTGCCAGCTCTATTCTTTCACAGTATAGCAATCAGCCCCAGCATTTT. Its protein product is CASSILSQYSNQPQHF.

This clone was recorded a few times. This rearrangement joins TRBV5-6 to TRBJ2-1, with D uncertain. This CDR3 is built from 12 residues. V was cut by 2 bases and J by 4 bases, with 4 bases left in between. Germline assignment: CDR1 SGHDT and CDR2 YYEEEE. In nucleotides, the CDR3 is TGTGCCAGCAGCTTACGGTACAATGAGCAGTTCTTC. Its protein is CASSLRYNEQFF.

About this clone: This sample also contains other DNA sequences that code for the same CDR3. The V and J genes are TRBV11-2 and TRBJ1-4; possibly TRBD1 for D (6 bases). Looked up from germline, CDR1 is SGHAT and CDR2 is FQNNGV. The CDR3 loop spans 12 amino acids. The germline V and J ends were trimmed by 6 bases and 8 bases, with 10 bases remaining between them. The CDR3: CASRAGDEKLFF. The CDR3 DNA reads TGTGCCAGCAGGGCAGGGGACGAAAAACTGTTTTTT. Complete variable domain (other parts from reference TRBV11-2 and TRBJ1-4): EAGVAQSPRYKIIEKRQSVAFWCNPISGHATLYWYQQILGQGPKLLIQFQNNGVVDDSQLPKDRFSAERLKGVDSTLKIQPAKLEDSAVYLCASRAGDEKLFFGSGTQLSVL.

The CDR3 spells CASSNDRVGTGELFF. CDR3 DNA sequence: TGCGCCAGCAGCAATGACAGGGTGGGCACCGGGGAGCTGTTTTTT. This chain uses TRBV5-1 with TRBJ2-2, with 7 bases lining up with TRBD1. Germline V gene data show CDR1 as SGHRS and CDR2 as YFSETQ. The V gene end was trimmed by 4 bases and the J gene end by 4 bases; junction bases not matched to a gene: 7. This CDR3 region has 15 residues.

In DNA, the CDR3 is TGCGCCAGCAGCCCGGGACAGTACAATGAGCAGTTCTTC. It specifies CASSPGQYNEQFF. The genes are TRBV5-1 and TRBJ2-1, with 7 positions matching TRBD1. There are 13 residues in the CDR3. The V segment lost 4 bases and the J segment 4 bases; nucleotides outside the gene matches: 2. Germline values: CDR1 SGHRS, CDR2 YFSETQ. Variable domain in full (rest from reference TRBV5-1 and TRBJ2-1): KAGVTQTPRYLIKTRGQQVTLSCSPISGHRSVSWYQQTPGQGLQFLFEYFSETQRNKGNFPGRFSGRQFSNSRSEMNVSTLELGDSALYLCASSPGQYNEQFFGPGTRLTVL.

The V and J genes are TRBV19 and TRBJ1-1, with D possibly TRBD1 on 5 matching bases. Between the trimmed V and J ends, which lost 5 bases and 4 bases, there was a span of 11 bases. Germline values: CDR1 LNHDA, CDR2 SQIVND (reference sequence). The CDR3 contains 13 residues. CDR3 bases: TGTGCCAGTAGTTTCGGGGGAAGCACTGAAGCTTTCTTT. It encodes CASSFGGSTEAFF.

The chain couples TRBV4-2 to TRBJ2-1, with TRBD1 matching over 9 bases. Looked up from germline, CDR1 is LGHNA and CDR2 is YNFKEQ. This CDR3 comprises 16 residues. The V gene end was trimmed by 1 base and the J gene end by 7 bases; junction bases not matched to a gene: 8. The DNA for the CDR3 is TGTGCCAGCAGCCAAGGGGACAGGGTTTTCGGAAATGAGCAGTTCTTC. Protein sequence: CASSQGDRVFGNEQFF.

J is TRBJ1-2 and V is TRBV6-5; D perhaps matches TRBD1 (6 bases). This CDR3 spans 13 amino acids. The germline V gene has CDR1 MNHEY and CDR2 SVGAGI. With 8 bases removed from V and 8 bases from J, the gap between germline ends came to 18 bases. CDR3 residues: CASAPHREWGYTF. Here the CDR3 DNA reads TGTGCCAGCGCCCCCCACAGGGAGTGGGGCTACACCTTC.

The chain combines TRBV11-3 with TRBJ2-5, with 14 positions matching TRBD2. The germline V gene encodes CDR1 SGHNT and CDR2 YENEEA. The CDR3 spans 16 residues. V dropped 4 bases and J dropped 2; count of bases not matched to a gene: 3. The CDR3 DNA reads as TGTGCCAGCAGCTCCCGGACTAGCGGGGGGCAAGAGACCCAGTACTTC. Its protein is CASSSRTSGGQETQYF.

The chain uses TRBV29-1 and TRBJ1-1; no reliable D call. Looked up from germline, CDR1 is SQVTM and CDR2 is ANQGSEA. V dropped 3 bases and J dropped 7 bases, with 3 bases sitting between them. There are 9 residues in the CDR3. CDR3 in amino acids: CSVDSEAFF. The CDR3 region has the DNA TGCAGCGTTGACAGTGAAGCTTTCTTT. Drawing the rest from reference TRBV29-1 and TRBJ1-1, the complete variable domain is SAVISQKPSRDICQRGTSLTIQCQVDSQVTMMFWYRQQPGQSLTLIATANQGSEATYESGFVIDKFPISRPNLTFSTLTVSNMSPEDSSIYLCSVDSEAFFGQGTRLTVV.

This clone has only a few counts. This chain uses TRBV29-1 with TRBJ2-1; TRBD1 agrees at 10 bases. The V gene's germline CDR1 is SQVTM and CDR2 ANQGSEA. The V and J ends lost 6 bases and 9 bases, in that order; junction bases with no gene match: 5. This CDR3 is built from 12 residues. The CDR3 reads CSVLGDRGEQFF. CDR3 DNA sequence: TGCAGCGTCCTTGGGGACAGGGGTGAGCAGTTCTTC.